These 4 T cell receptor beta chains were all obtained from the same sample, sequenced in a study of control samples from healthy donors and cancer patients. The method was immunoSEQ multiplex PCR; TCRdb's version includes in-frame clones alone and lacks a portion of them. The sample records about 150,000 clones, 75% to 90% being singletons. The sequenced material came from blood. These receptor sequences come from a man younger than 45 in good health.

V is TRBV9 and J is TRBJ2-3, with TRBD2 matching 8 bases. Per germline, CDR1 SGDLS and CDR2 YYNGEE. The CDR3 contains 17 residues. Germline trimming cut 0 bases from V and 0 bases from J; bases unmatched to any gene: 6. CDR3 nucleotide sequence: TGTGCCAGCAGCGTAGTTCATAGCGGGGTGAGCACAGATACGCAGTATTTT. Translation gives CASSVVHSGVSTDTQYF.

The chain couples TRBV13 to TRBJ1-1; 7 bases are a match to TRBD1. Germline trimming cut 6 bases from V and 5 bases from J; bases unmatched to any gene: 6. This CDR3 has 13 amino acids. Germline CDR1 reads PRHDT; CDR2 reads FYEKMQ (reference sequence). The chain's CDR3 is CASSVYRGTEAFF. The CDR3 nucleotides are TGTGCCAGCAGTGTCTACAGGGGTACTGAAGCTTTCTTT.

The V and J genes are TRBV19 and TRBJ2-7; D is uncertain. Looked up from germline, CDR1 is LNHDA and CDR2 is SQIVND (reference sequence). The CDR3 length is 11 residues. V lost 4 bases and J 6 bases, leaving 7 bases between the germline ends. The chain's CDR3 is CASSNTREQYF. The CDR3 nucleotides read TGTGCCAGTAGTAACACCCGCGAGCAGTACTTC.

This clone was observed a handful of times. The V gene is TRBV7-3, the J gene TRBJ2-3; a weak D match, TRBD1 (5 bases). V was trimmed by 5 bases and J by 3 bases, leaving 12 bases between them. Germline V CDR1 and CDR2: SGHTA, FQGTGA. CDR3 length: 14 amino acids. For the CDR3, the DNA is TGTGCCAGCAGCCCCCAGGGCCGTACAGATACGCAGTATTTT. Amino acids: CASSPQGRTDTQYF.